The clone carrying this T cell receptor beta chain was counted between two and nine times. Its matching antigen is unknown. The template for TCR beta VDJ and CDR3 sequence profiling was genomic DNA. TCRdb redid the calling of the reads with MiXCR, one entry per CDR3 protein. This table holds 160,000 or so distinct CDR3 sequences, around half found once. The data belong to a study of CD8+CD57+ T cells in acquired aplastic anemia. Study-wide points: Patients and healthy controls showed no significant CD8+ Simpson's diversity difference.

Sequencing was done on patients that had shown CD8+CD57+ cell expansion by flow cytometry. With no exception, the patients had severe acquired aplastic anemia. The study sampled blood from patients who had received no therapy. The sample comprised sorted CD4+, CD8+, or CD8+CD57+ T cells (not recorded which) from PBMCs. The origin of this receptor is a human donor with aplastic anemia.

The DNA for the CDR3 is TGTGCCAGCAGCCAAGCTTTTAGGGCAGCCACAGATACGCAGTATTTT. This codes for CASSQAFRAATDTQYF. V gene TRBV3-1 combines with J gene TRBJ2-3; D unclear. Germline V CDR1 and CDR2: LGHDT, YNNKEL (reference sequence). Trimming stripped 1 base from V and 2 bases from J, with 13 bases between. The CDR3 sequence is 16 residues long.